These 10 T cell receptor beta chains were all obtained from the same sample, sequenced in a study of tumor and adjacent non-tumor tissue in lung cancer. RNA was extracted from bulk tissue without any cell sorting. The normal lung tissue was taken more than 3 cm from the tumor edge. TCRbeta libraries were built with three rounds of nested PCR, modified from ARM-PCR. One entry per CDR3 protein results from TCRdb running MiXCR on the multiplex PCR reads. The sample yields 90,000 to 100,000 distinct CDR3 sequences, around three quarters seen once. The material sequenced was distant non-tumor lung tissue. The receptors were sampled from a man aged 60 to 75 with small cell lung cancer.

This clonotype has a count of ten or more. The J gene is TRBJ1-2, the V gene TRBV28; 7 positions match TRBD1. The CDR3 extends over 14 amino acids. CDR1 and CDR2 (germline): MDHEN, SYDVKM. V was clipped by 5 bases and J by 4 bases; unmatched bases: 7. The CDR3 bases are TGTGCCAGCAGTACCAGACAGGGCTTCTATGGCTACACCTTC. It codes for CASSTRQGFYGYTF.

For this clonotype: It may be a read error: a sequence one base away is much more abundant. The chain uses TRBV20-1 and TRBJ2-3, with 7 positions matching TRBD2. The CDR3 consists of 11 residues. Germline V gene sequence: CDR1 DFQATT, CDR2 SNEGSKA (reference sequence). CDR3 loop: CSAGGEDTLYF. The DNA of the CDR3 is TGCAGTGCTGGGGGGGAGGATACGCTGTATTTT.

Details on this clonotype: The CDR3 carries no conserved terminal phenylalanine or tryptophan, so it likely arises from a read error. The chain has TRBV7-9 and TRBJ1-4; D remains ambiguous. This CDR3 has 11 residues. Germline assignment: CDR1 SEHNR and CDR2 FQNEAQ (reference sequence). CDR3 loop: CTSSRNEKLFS. The CDR3, as DNA: TGTACCAGCAGCCGCAATGAAAAACTGTTTTCT.

This chain joins TRBV30 and TRBJ1-5; no definite D call. Per the germline V gene, CDR1 is GTSNPN and CDR2 is SVGIG (reference sequence). This CDR3 region has 15 residues. Trimming took 1 base from V and 3 from J, leaving 13 bases between them. This chain's CDR3 is CAWSDSDVPNQPQHF. Written as DNA, the CDR3 is TGTGCCTGGAGTGACTCGGATGTACCCAATCAGCCCCAGCATTTT.

The V and J genes are TRBV6-9 and TRBJ2-3; TRBD2 aligns across 8 bases. Germline loops: CDR1 MNHGY, CDR2 SVAAGI. Unmatched junction bases numbered 32, after V lost 10 bases and J lost 2 bases. This CDR3 contains 22 residues. This CDR3 is CANSLTGGTPRGGSGYTDTQYF. The CDR3 DNA sequence: TGTGCCAATTCCCTGACGGGGGGGACCCCCAGGGGTGGAAGCGGATACACAGATACGCAGTATTTT.

The chain employs TRBV12-3 or TRBV12-4 and TRBJ2-3; 13 bases fit TRBD2. The CDR3 length is 16 residues. The V and J ends lost 6 bases and 4 bases, in that order; junction bases with no gene match: 7. This chain's CDR3 is CASSRTSGSLADTQYF. DNA for the CDR3: TGTGCCAGCAGCCGGACTAGCGGGAGTCTCGCAGATACGCAGTATTTT.

V gene TRBV11-2 combines with J gene TRBJ2-5, with D perhaps matching TRBD1 or TRBD2 (5 bases each). There are 18 residues in the CDR3. Germline V CDR1 and CDR2: SGHAT, FQNNGV. V was clipped by 5 bases and J by 2 bases, with 24 bases between them. CDR3 sequence: CASSLPAGNRGTQETQYF. The CDR3 nucleotides are TGTGCCAGCAGCCTGCCGGCCGGGAATAGGGGAACACAAGAGACCCAGTACTTC.

The chain is built from TRBV11-3 and TRBJ2-3; D not resolved. The CDR3 covers 12 residues. The germline V gene encodes CDR1 SGHNT and CDR2 YENEEA. Trimming stripped 5 bases from V and 8 bases from J, with 11 bases between. The CDR3 here is CASSHPLSTQYF. CDR3 sequence (DNA): TGTGCCAGCAGCCACCCCCTGAGTACGCAGTATTTT.

The table lists this clonotype with a count of one. With a much larger clone just one base away, this may be a read error. The chain uses TRBV7-8 and TRBJ2-7; TRBD1 is a possible D gene (6 bases). The CDR3 has 13 amino acids. Germline V lookup: CDR1 SGHVS, CDR2 FQNEAQ. Here the CDR3 DNA reads TGTGCCAGCTGCTTAGACAGGCCCTACGAGCAGTACTTC. Its protein product is CASCLDRPYEQYF.

To note about this clonotype: A much larger clone differs by one base, so this may be a read error. The chain is built from TRBV7-9 and TRBJ2-1; no clear D. This CDR3 has 12 amino acids. Germline V gene lookup returns CDR1 SEHNR and CDR2 FQNEAQ (reference sequence). The CDR3 reads CVSSLDYNEQFF. For the CDR3, the DNA is TGTGTCAGCAGCTTAGATTACAATGAGCAGTTCTTC.